These 22 T cell receptor beta chains share one sample of origin, sequenced in a study of CDR3 diversity in severe acne. MiXCR was run by TCRdb on the PCR reads, yielding one entry per CDR3 protein. The sample records over 100,000 distinct CDR3 sequences, roughly half being singletons. The material sequenced was blood. All receptors come from a male donor with acne.

The genes are TRBV10-3 and TRBJ2-5; D is uncertain. The CDR3 loop spans 11 amino acids. V lost 10 bases, J lost 3 bases, and 9 bases lay in between. Germline values: CDR1 ENHRY, CDR2 SYGVKD. DNA of the CDR3: TGTGCCACATCGCCTGAAGAGACCCAGTACTTC. This gives the protein CATSPEETQYF.

In this sample, this clonotype turned up a few times. This chain links TRBV12-3 or TRBV12-4 with TRBJ2-1; TRBD2 aligns across 16 bases. The J segment lost 3 bases and the V segment lost 3 bases, leaving 5 bases of the junction unmatched. The CDR3 sequence is 18 residues long. The CDR3 nucleotides are TGTGCCAGCAGTTTGGGACTAGCGGGAGGGACAAACTACAATGAGCAGTTCTTC. Its translation: CASSLGLAGGTNYNEQFF.

There are a few counts of this clonotype. The chain uses TRBV12-3 or TRBV12-4 and TRBJ1-2; D gene ambiguous. The CDR3 length is 13 residues. V was pared by 6 bases and J by 7 bases, with 15 bases between. CDR3 nucleotide sequence: TGTGCCAGCAGCCAAATGACGGAAACTGGCTACACCTTC. This translates into CASSQMTETGYTF.

The J gene is TRBJ2-7, the V gene TRBV7-2; perhaps TRBD1 as D (6 bases). CDR3 length: 15 amino acids. The ends were cut back, 1 base at V and 1 base at J, with 11 bases in the middle. From germline, CDR1 is SGHTA and CDR2 FQGNSA. CDR3 region: CASSLGGRLSYEQYF. The DNA for the CDR3 is TGTGCCAGCAGCTTAGGGGGGCGGTTGTCCTACGAGCAGTACTTC.

A word on this clonotype: It is likely a read error, because the conserved phenylalanine at the end of the CDR3 is missing. The chain is built from TRBV9 and TRBJ1-1; D is unresolved. The CDR3 is made up of 13 amino acids. Germline V gene sequence: CDR1 SGDLS, CDR2 YYNGEE. Trimming removed 3 bases from V and 3 bases from J, with 9 bases in between. CDR3 loop: CASSAHQDTEAFS. CDR3 DNA: TGTGCCAGCAGCGCCCACCAAGACACTGAAGCTTTCTCT.

The V and J genes are TRBV12-3 or TRBV12-4 and TRBJ2-7; 10 bases agree with TRBD2. The CDR3 runs to 15 residues. Trimming at V came to 5 bases and at J to 3 bases, leaving 7 bases not matched to a gene. The chain's CDR3 is CASSRGASGSYEQYF. The CDR3 DNA reads TGTGCCAGCAGTCGGGGGGCTAGCGGGAGCTACGAGCAGTACTTC.

This clonotype was seen only a few times. The V and J genes are TRBV10-2 and TRBJ2-5; D gene ambiguous. This CDR3 has 16 residues. Germline-derived CDR1 and CDR2 are WSHSY and SAAADI. The V and J ends lost 2 bases and 5 bases respectively, with 18 bases between them. For the CDR3, the DNA is TGCGCCAGCAGTGAGACTACCGTGCCCTCTGTGGAGACCCAGTACTTC. Its protein product is CASSETTVPSVETQYF.

This rearrangement joins TRBV28 to TRBJ2-2; perhaps TRBD1 as D (6 bases). This CDR3 is 14 amino acids long. V was shortened by 2 bases and J by 6 bases, with 10 bases between the two germline ends. Germline lookup yields CDR1 MDHEN and CDR2 SYDVKM. This chain's CDR3 is CASSLRTGPGELFF. The CDR3 bases are TGTGCCAGCAGTTTACGCACAGGGCCCGGGGAGCTGTTTTTT.

As concerns this clonotype: At one of its ends the junction is not consistent with the germline gene, which may arise from a read error. The rearrangement uses TRBV2 and TRBJ1-1, with D perhaps matching TRBD1 (6 bases). The V gene's germline CDR1 is SNHLY and CDR2 FYNNEI. The CDR3 runs to 13 residues. CDR3 amino acids: CASSRTVNTEALF. The CDR3 DNA reads as TGTGCCAGCAGTAGGACAGTGAACACTGAAGCTCTCTTT.

This clonotype was seen ten or more times. CDR3 nucleotide sequence: TGTGCCAGCAGCCGCGGGACGTCTCGCAATGAGCAGTTCTTC. This encodes CASSRGTSRNEQFF. This chain uses TRBV6-2 or TRBV6-3 with TRBJ2-1, with D tentatively TRBD2 (6 bases). V dropped 6 bases and J dropped 6 bases, with 15 bases sitting between them. Germline V lookup: CDR1 MNHEY, CDR2 SVGEGT. The CDR3 is 14 amino acids.

CDR3 region: CATSISVNPGLAPYEQYF. The CDR3 DNA reads TGTGCCACCAGCATTTCGGTCAACCCCGGACTAGCCCCCTACGAGCAGTACTTC. The chain recombines TRBV15 with TRBJ2-7; 8 bases agree with TRBD2. The V gene's germline CDR1 is LNHNV and CDR2 YYDKDF (reference sequence). This CDR3 region has 18 residues. The V gene end was trimmed by 4 bases and the J gene end by 2 bases; junction bases not matched to a gene: 16.

The V and J genes are TRBV7-2 and TRBJ2-6; 7 nucleotides agree with TRBD1. V lost 6 bases and J lost 0; bases outside the gene matches: 11. CDR3 size: 18 residues. Looked up from germline, CDR1 is SGHTA and CDR2 is FQGNSA. The CDR3 reads CASSQGGPLPSGANVLTF. The CDR3 DNA reads as TGTGCCAGCAGTCAAGGGGGCCCACTTCCCTCTGGGGCCAACGTCCTGACTTTC.

The chain joins TRBV28 to TRBJ2-2; TRBD2 matches at 8 bases. Germline lookup yields CDR1 MDHEN and CDR2 SYDVKM. There are 17 residues in the CDR3. J was trimmed by 4 bases and V by 2 bases; bases with no gene match: 9. DNA of the CDR3: TGTGCCAGCAGTTTAAACGGGAGGGCAATAAGCACCGGGGAGCTGTTTTTT. Amino acids: CASSLNGRAISTGELFF.

The chain links TRBV7-3 to TRBJ1-2, with 10 bases aligning to TRBD1. J was trimmed by 1 base and V by 4 bases; bases with no gene match: 3. Germline CDR1 and CDR2: SGHTA and FQGTGA. The CDR3 spans 15 residues. This CDR3 reads CASSSGQGSNYGYTF. The CDR3 nucleotides are TGTGCCAGCAGCTCGGGACAGGGGAGTAACTATGGCTACACCTTC.

This clonotype was counted a few times. The chain links TRBV28 to TRBJ2-7, with 10 bases fitting TRBD2. The junction had 10 bases not matched to a gene; V was cut back by 7 bases and J by 4 bases. Germline CDR1 is MDHEN and CDR2 is SYDVKM. This CDR3 spans 15 amino acids. CDR3 sequence reads: CASTNSGRTMYEQYF. The DNA for the CDR3 is TGTGCCAGCACAAATAGCGGGAGGACAATGTACGAGCAGTACTTC. The full variable domain, in which reference TRBV28 and TRBJ2-7 provide the parts outside the CDR3, is DVKVTQSSRYLVKRTGEKVFLECVQDMDHENMFWYRQDPGLGLRLIYFSYDVKMKEKGDIPEGYSVSREKKERFSLILESASTNQTSMYLCASTNSGRTMYEQYFGPGTRLTVT.

Concerning this clonotype itself: Just one base apart from a much larger clone, this may be a read error. The genes are TRBV24-1 and TRBJ2-2, with D tentatively TRBD1 (6 bases). Trimming pared 0 bases from V and 5 bases from J, leaving 12 bases between. Germline V CDR1 and CDR2: KGHDR, SFDVKD. This CDR3 has 16 amino acids. As DNA, the CDR3 is TGTGCCACCAGTGATTTGAGGGGGTCAGTAACCGGGGAGCTGTTTTTT. It encodes CATSDLRGSVTGELFF.

J is TRBJ1-1 and V is TRBV20-1; a weak D match, TRBD1 (5 bases). The CDR3 is made up of 13 amino acids. Germline V gene lookup returns CDR1 DFQATT and CDR2 SNEGSKA (reference sequence). The V end lost 8 bases, the J end lost 3 bases, and 16 bases lay between the germline ends. The CDR3 reads CSYSGRGDTEAFF. DNA of the CDR3: TGCAGTTACTCAGGCCGGGGGGACACTGAAGCTTTCTTT.

With regard to this clonotype: A much larger clone sits a single nucleotide away, making a read error possible. The genes are TRBV19 and TRBJ2-5, with 7 bases identical to TRBD2. Trimming removed 3 bases from V and 5 bases from J; junction bases left unmatched: 9. The CDR3 covers 15 residues. The germline CDR1 and CDR2 sequences are LNHDA and SQIVND (reference sequence). The CDR3 loop is CASSIGAGAVETQYF. The CDR3 nucleotides read TGTGCCAGTAGTATTGGGGCGGGAGCGGTGGAGACCCAGTACTTC.

CDR3 amino acids: CASSLSGGSPLHF. The CDR3 region has the DNA TGTGCCAGCAGCTTATCGGGGGGTTCACCCCTCCACTTT. The V call is TRBV7-9, the J call TRBJ1-6; maybe TRBD1 (5 bases). V lost 2 bases and J lost 9, with 8 bases in between. The germline CDR1 and CDR2 sequences are SEHNR and FQNEAQ (reference sequence). This CDR3 comprises 13 residues.

Here the CDR3 reads CASSLQAGGETQYF. CDR3 nucleotide sequence: TGTGCCAGCAGCTTACAGGCAGGGGGCGAGACCCAGTACTTC. J is TRBJ2-7 and V is TRBV7-2; 8 bases are a match to TRBD1. The J call may be faulty, since TRBJ2-5 better matches the DNA end. The CDR3 sequence is 14 residues long. Germline V gene data show CDR1 as SGHTA and CDR2 as FQGNSA.

There are many counts of this clonotype. This chain uses TRBV20-1 with TRBJ2-7; D may be TRBD2 (6 bases). Germline V gives CDR1 DFQATT, CDR2 SNEGSKA (reference sequence). This CDR3 is built from 13 residues. Trimming pared 2 bases from V and 10 bases from J, leaving 18 bases between. The CDR3 sequence: CSARSPGLPAQYF. The CDR3 DNA follows: TGCAGTGCTAGATCACCGGGACTTCCTGCACAGTACTTC.

This chain connects TRBV20-1 to TRBJ2-7, with 7 bases aligning to TRBD1. There are 15 residues in the CDR3. In germline, CDR1 is DFQATT, CDR2 SNEGSKA (reference sequence). J lost 3 bases, V lost 3 bases, and 11 bases had no gene match. The CDR3 reads CSASPIDRVGYEQYF. DNA of the CDR3: TGCAGTGCTAGCCCTATTGACAGGGTGGGCTACGAGCAGTACTTC.